These 5 T cell receptor beta chains came from one sample sequenced in a study of T cells in Graves' hyperthyroidism and ophthalmopathy. Researchers took RNA transcripts and amplified the TCR beta CDR3 regions from them. The primer set for the first-round RT-PCR of the TCR CDR3 was HTBI. TCRdb processed the multiplex PCR reads anew with MiXCR; each CDR3 protein has one entry. This table has 500,000 or so distinct CDR3 sequences, 15% to 20% appearing once. The specimen was blood. These receptors were collected from a woman in her twenties or thirties with Graves' ophthalmopathy.

This clonotype was picked up many times. The genes are TRBV28 and TRBJ2-7; no reliable D call. V was pared by 5 bases and J by 3 bases, with 11 bases between. Germline loops: CDR1 MDHEN, CDR2 SYDVKM. The CDR3 sequence is 13 residues long. In DNA, the CDR3 is TGTGCCAGCAGTGAAACAGCTAACTACGAGCAGTACTTC. The encoded protein is CASSETANYEQYF.

The gene calls are TRBV6-4 and TRBJ1-1; tentatively, D is TRBD1 (5 bases). CDR3 length equals 13 residues. Trimming shortened V by 8 bases and J by 0 bases, and 10 bases separated the two germline ends. Germline loops: CDR1 MRHNA, CDR2 SNTAGT. The CDR3 region has the DNA TGTGCCAGCTTTAGACAGTTGAACACTGAAGCTTTCTTT. Its protein product is CASFRQLNTEAFF.

V and J are TRBV10-3 and TRBJ2-7; D is ambiguous. The CDR3 spans 16 residues. The germline CDR1 and CDR2 sequences are ENHRY and SYGVKD. V lost 7 bases, J lost 2 bases, and 21 bases lay in between. The CDR3 protein is CAIIGLLARLTYEQYF. For the CDR3, the DNA is TGTGCCATCATCGGCCTGTTGGCTAGGCTAACCTACGAGCAGTACTTC.

The rearrangement joins TRBV9 to TRBJ2-2; 12 bases map to TRBD2. The CDR3 is 21 residues long. Germline CDR1 and CDR2: SGDLS and YYNGEE. V shed 0 bases, J shed 6 bases, and the junction held 18 bases outside the gene matches. The CDR3 loop reads CASSVVTDKTSGSSRAGELFF. DNA of the CDR3: TGTGCCAGCAGCGTAGTGACAGACAAGACTAGCGGGAGTTCAAGGGCCGGGGAGCTGTTTTTT.

This clonotype was recorded at least ten times. The gene calls are TRBV7-2 and TRBJ2-5; TRBD2 aligns across 14 bases. Germline-derived CDR1 and CDR2 are SGHTA and FQGNSA. V lost 5 bases to trimming and J lost 5 bases; unmatched junction nucleotides: 4. There are 15 residues in the CDR3. Here the CDR3 DNA reads TGTGCCAGCAGCCCTGGGACTAGCGGGAGTGAGACCCAGTACTTC. Translating it yields CASSPGTSGSETQYF.